The 28 T cell receptor beta chains presented below share a single source sample, sequenced in a study of beta chain features in type 1 diabetes. Study-wide findings and caveats: All four CD4+ subsets of Type 1 diabetes patients contained TCRB CDR3s that were moderately but significantly shorter.

Reverse transcribing all isolated RNA meant expressed TCRB transcripts were sequenced. Profiled with immunoSEQ multiplex PCR; TCRdb holds only in-frame clones, not every one. The data hold nearly 350,000 clones, with about a tenth observed a single time. Their cognate antigens are unknown. Sequenced sample: central memory CD4+ T cells from blood. These receptors were collected from a man aged 25-40 years with type 1 diabetes.

This clone has a handful of counts. The chain uses TRBV7-9 and TRBJ1-1, with D possibly TRBD1 on 5 matching bases. CDR1 and CDR2 (germline): SEHNR, FQNEAQ (reference sequence). Trimming took 1 base from V and 0 from J, leaving 9 bases between them. The CDR3 runs to 15 residues. CDR3 DNA sequence: TGTGCCAGCAGCTTAGGAGGGGCTCTGAACACTGAAGCTTTCTTT. Residues: CASSLGGALNTEAFF.

This clone was detected a few times. The V call is TRBV19, the J call TRBJ1-1; no clear D. This CDR3 has 10 residues. Germline loops: CDR1 LNHDA, CDR2 SQIVND (reference sequence). The V gene lost 8 bases and the J gene lost 7 bases, with 8 bases spanning the gap. The CDR3 DNA reads TGTGCCAGTGTGGGGAATGAAGCTTTCTTT. Its translation: CASVGNEAFF.

This clone was detected a few times. The chain carries TRBV5-1 and TRBJ1-3; the match to TRBD1 covers 8 bases. Trimming took 5 bases from V and 4 from J; bases not matched to a gene: 8. Germline loops: CDR1 SGHRS, CDR2 YFSETQ. The CDR3 loop spans 15 amino acids. CDR3 bases: TGCGCCAGCAGACAAATGACAGGGGCCGGAAACACCATATATTTT. It is translated as CASRQMTGAGNTIYF.

The CDR3 DNA is TGTGCCAGTAGTGTGGGACAGATCTATGGCTACACCTTC. It yields the protein CASSVGQIYGYTF. The chain uses TRBV19 and TRBJ1-2, with 7 positions matching TRBD1. The CDR3 has 13 residues. From germline, CDR1 is LNHDA and CDR2 SQIVND (reference sequence). V dropped 5 bases and J dropped 4; count of bases not matched to a gene: 4.

The rearrangement joins TRBV7-2 to TRBJ1-6, with D maybe TRBD1 (5 bases). Germline CDR1 is SGHTA and CDR2 is FQGNSA. Trimming took 3 bases from V and 0 from J, leaving 9 bases between them. The CDR3 contains 16 residues. In DNA, the CDR3 is TGTGCCAGCAGCTTCGGGGGGAGCTCCTATAATTCACCCCTCCACTTT. Its translation: CASSFGGSSYNSPLHF.

The chain joins TRBV4-3 to TRBJ1-2; D is possibly TRBD1 (5 bases). Germline CDR1 and CDR2: LGHNA and YSLEER. There are 15 residues in the CDR3. V lost 1 base and J 2 bases, leaving 11 bases between the germline ends. The CDR3 sequence: CASSQGGGGNYGYTF. The DNA of the CDR3 is TGCGCCAGCAGCCAAGGCGGCGGGGGAAACTATGGCTACACCTTC.

This clone has more than one count but fewer than ten. This chain joins TRBV29-1 and TRBJ1-1; 10 nucleotides agree with TRBD1. The CDR3 sequence is 13 residues long. Germline-derived CDR1 and CDR2 are SQVTM and ANQGSEA. V lost 6 bases to trimming and J lost 8 bases; unmatched junction nucleotides: 9. The DNA of the CDR3 is TGCAGCGTCCACCCGGGACAGGGGCGAGAAGCTTTCTTT. This codes for CSVHPGQGREAFF.

J is TRBJ2-3 and V is TRBV11-3, with 8 nucleotides matching TRBD2. Germline CDR1 is SGHNT and CDR2 is YENEEA. This CDR3 comprises 14 residues. The trim removed 3 bases at V and 6 bases at J, leaving 5 bases unmatched. The chain's CDR3 is CASSFRGGLDTQYF. Here the CDR3 DNA reads TGTGCCAGCAGCTTCCGCGGGGGGCTGGATACGCAGTATTTT.

As to this clone: Since a far larger clone is one base different, this is likely a read error. The chain carries TRBV5-1 and TRBJ1-6, with D tentatively TRBD1 (5 bases). Germline V gene sequence: CDR1 SGHRS, CDR2 YFSETQ. The CDR3 is 16 residues long. Here the CDR3 reads CASILESAGGYSPLHF. The CDR3 DNA reads as TGCGCCAGCATCTTGGAGTCTGCGGGGGGATATTCACCCCTCCACTTT.

This clone was counted a few times. The rearrangement links TRBV6-5 to TRBJ2-7; D not certain. V gave up 5 bases and J gave up 6 bases, with 17 bases separating them. CDR1 is MNHEY and CDR2 is SVGAGI in the germline V gene. The CDR3 is 14 amino acids. CDR3 in DNA: TGTGCCAGCAGTACCCAGGAAAAGATGGGCGAGCAGTACTTC. Translated: CASSTQEKMGEQYF.

This clone turned up a few times. V and J are TRBV2 and TRBJ1-1; perhaps TRBD1 as D (6 bases). The V end was cut by 8 bases, the J end by 5 bases, with 15 bases between. Germline V gene data show CDR1 as SNHLY and CDR2 as FYNNEI. This CDR3 comprises 13 residues. In nucleotides, the CDR3 is TGTGCCAGCCCGGTACAGGGAAATACTGAAGCTTTCTTT. Protein product: CASPVQGNTEAFF.

This clone showed up just a few times. J is TRBJ1-1 and V is TRBV6-1; D perhaps matches TRBD1 (6 bases). Germline-derived CDR1 and CDR2 are MNHNS and SASEGT. The CDR3 runs to 12 residues. The germline V and J ends were trimmed by 4 bases and 11 bases, with 14 bases remaining between them. The CDR3 is CASSGRGGFAFF. CDR3 DNA sequence: TGTGCCAGCAGTGGGCGTGGGGGCTTCGCTTTCTTT.

The chain recombines TRBV27 with TRBJ2-3; the match to TRBD2 covers 10 bases. V lost 7 bases, J lost 4 bases, and 8 bases stayed unmatched. Looked up from germline, CDR1 is MNHEY and CDR2 is SMNVEV (reference sequence). The CDR3 is 15 amino acids. The CDR3 loop is CASNPAGGLADTQYF. In DNA form, the CDR3 reads TGTGCCAGCAACCCAGCGGGGGGGCTGGCAGATACGCAGTATTTT.

The rearrangement links TRBV4-3 to TRBJ2-7; TRBD1 is a possible D gene (6 bases). V shed 4 bases and J shed 6 bases, with 19 bases lying between them. The CDR3 covers 15 residues. Germline V lookup: CDR1 LGHNA, CDR2 YSLEER. The CDR3 spells CASSPGRPGEGEQYF. Here the CDR3 DNA reads TGCGCCAGCAGCCCCGGTCGGCCAGGGGAAGGCGAGCAGTACTTC.

This sequence joins TRBV6-5 and TRBJ2-5; D perhaps matches TRBD1 (6 bases). The CDR3 covers 13 residues. The germline V and J ends were trimmed by 7 bases and 5 bases, with 14 bases remaining between them. Germline V gene lookup returns CDR1 MNHEY and CDR2 SVGAGI. CDR3 sequence reads: CASTQQGRETQYF. The CDR3 DNA reads as TGTGCCAGCACCCAACAGGGCAGGGAGACCCAGTACTTC.

This clone was seen a handful of times. The chain has TRBV5-6 and TRBJ2-5; maybe TRBD2 (5 bases). The J call could be wrong; TRBJ2-7 is a better fit for the DNA end. CDR3 length: 13 residues. Per the germline V gene, CDR1 is SGHDT and CDR2 is YYEEEE. CDR3 coding DNA: TGTGCCAGCACGGTACCGGAGGACTACGAGCAGTACTTC. It specifies CASTVPEDYEQYF.

The V call is TRBV11-3, the J call TRBJ2-2; the D gene is possibly TRBD1 (6 bases). This CDR3 comprises 15 residues. V was shortened by 5 bases and J by 4 bases, with 14 bases between the two germline ends. Germline V gene sequence: CDR1 SGHNT, CDR2 YENEEA. The CDR3 region is CASSANRVSTGELFF. The DNA of the CDR3 is TGTGCCAGCAGCGCCAACAGGGTTTCCACCGGGGAGCTGTTTTTT.

This clone was observed a few times. The V and J genes are TRBV5-1 and TRBJ2-7, with 8 bases matching TRBD1. V shed 4 bases and J 0 bases; nucleotides not matched to a gene: 9. This CDR3 has 16 residues. Germline CDR1 SGHRS, CDR2 YFSETQ. CDR3 loop: CASSATGASFSYEQYF. For the CDR3, the DNA is TGCGCCAGCAGCGCGACAGGGGCGTCCTTCTCCTACGAGCAGTACTTC.

This clone was observed a few times. This sequence joins TRBV19 and TRBJ2-2, with 10 bases identical to TRBD1. The germline gives CDR1 LNHDA, CDR2 SQIVND (reference sequence). CDR3 length: 15 residues. V lost 8 bases and J lost 7; bases outside the gene matches: 10. In nucleotides, the CDR3 is TGTGCCAGTGCGGACAGGGGGGCTCTTGTCGGGGAGCTGTTTTTT. Protein sequence: CASADRGALVGELFF.

There are a few counts of this clone. The J gene is TRBJ2-1, the V gene TRBV25-1; 7 bases are a match to TRBD2. The V gene's germline CDR1 is MGHDK and CDR2 SYGVNS. There are 16 residues in the CDR3. The ends lost 3 bases at V and 0 bases at J; junction bases unmatched: 5. CDR3 sequence: CASSDTLAASYNEQFF. The CDR3 bases are TGTGCCAGCAGTGATACGCTAGCGGCCTCCTACAATGAGCAGTTCTTC.

This rearrangement joins TRBV28 to TRBJ1-1, with D hard to call. The germline V gene encodes CDR1 MDHEN and CDR2 SYDVKM. The length of the CDR3 is 14 residues. The V gene lost 6 bases and the J gene lost 4 bases, with 15 bases spanning the gap. The CDR3 bases are TGTGCCAGCAGCCCGGTTTGGCGGGGCACTGAAGCTTTCTTT. Amino acid sequence: CASSPVWRGTEAFF.

The chain has TRBV7-9 and TRBJ2-4; D unresolved. Germline loops: CDR1 SEHNR, CDR2 FQNEAQ (reference sequence). CDR3 length: 13 residues. V lost 1 base, J lost 5 bases, and 6 bases lay in between. The CDR3 sequence: CASSLVGQNIQYF. The CDR3 DNA sequence: TGTGCCAGCAGCTTAGTCGGTCAAAACATTCAGTACTTC.

The chain couples TRBV19 to TRBJ1-1; possibly TRBD1 for D (5 bases). Germline CDR1 is LNHDA and CDR2 is SQIVND (reference sequence). The CDR3 contains 14 residues. Between the trimmed V and J ends, which lost 5 bases and 1 base, there was a span of 11 bases. CDR3 bases: TGTGCCAGTAGTGCGGGACGGAGGAACACTGAAGCTTTCTTT. It encodes CASSAGRRNTEAFF.

V usage is TRBV19 and J usage is TRBJ2-3; 10 positions agree with TRBD2. Germline V lookup: CDR1 LNHDA, CDR2 SQIVND (reference sequence). This CDR3 contains 15 residues. V gave up 3 bases and J gave up 5 bases; unmatched junction bases: 5. The CDR3 nucleotides are TGTGCCAGTAGTATTGGTAGCGGGGGGAAAGATACGCAGTATTTT. As protein: CASSIGSGGKDTQYF.

In its sample, this clone was seen a few times. V usage is TRBV27 and J usage is TRBJ1-2; 9 nucleotides line up with TRBD1. V was pared by 4 bases and J by 5 bases, with 14 bases of the junction left unmatched. The V gene's germline CDR1 is MNHEY and CDR2 SMNVEV (reference sequence). The CDR3 spans 17 residues. The CDR3 sequence is CASSWTFRTGDVYGYTF. The CDR3 DNA follows: TGTGCCAGCAGTTGGACCTTCCGGACAGGGGATGTTTATGGCTACACCTTC.

V usage is TRBV7-2 and J usage is TRBJ2-5; 9 positions match TRBD2. Matching the DNA end better, TRBJ2-7 makes the J call doubtful. The CDR3 is made up of 16 amino acids. Germline CDR1 and CDR2: SGHTA and FQGNSA. The CDR3 sequence: CASSPGDSGGAYEQYF. CDR3 coding DNA: TGTGCCAGCAGCCCAGGGGATAGCGGGGGTGCCTACGAGCAGTACTTC.

The genes are TRBV5-1 and TRBJ2-2, with 7 bases aligning to TRBD1. The V gene end was trimmed by 0 bases and the J gene end by 4 bases; junction bases not matched to a gene: 0. Germline V gene sequence: CDR1 SGHRS, CDR2 YFSETQ. The CDR3 is 14 residues long. Written as DNA, the CDR3 is TGCGCCAGCAGCTTGGGACAGGGCACCGGGGAGCTGTTTTTT. As protein: CASSLGQGTGELFF. Full variable domain (outside the CDR3, taken from reference TRBV5-1 and TRBJ2-2): KAGVTQTPRYLIKTRGQQVTLSCSPISGHRSVSWYQQTPGQGLQFLFEYFSETQRNKGNFPGRFSGRQFSNSRSEMNVSTLELGDSALYLCASSLGQGTGELFFGEGSRLTVL.

This clone was observed at least ten times. The gene calls are TRBV7-9 and TRBJ2-5; possibly TRBD1 for D (5 bases). The germline V gene has CDR1 SEHNR and CDR2 FQNEAQ (reference sequence). The CDR3 covers 16 residues. The ends were cut back, 4 bases at V and 1 base at J, with 16 bases in the middle. CDR3 in amino acids: CASSSTNQGIQETQYF. For the CDR3, the DNA is TGTGCCAGCAGCTCCACCAACCAGGGTATCCAAGAGACCCAGTACTTC.